Sequencing of this T cell receptor beta chain was carried out in a study of OX40 agonist ivuxolimab in advanced cancers. Here immunoSEQ multiplex PCR was the method, and the copy in TCRdb shows in-frame clones only, minus some. Among approximately 70,000 clones, about four fifths were seen once, and the ten largest hold 5.5% to 8.5%. Germline CDR1 reads SGHRS; CDR2 reads YFSETQ. CDR3 length: 14 residues. The V end lost 5 bases, the J end lost 0 bases, and 12 bases lay between the germline ends. V gene TRBV5-1 combines with J gene TRBJ2-7; no clear D gene. The receptor was isolated from an adult with an advanced solid tumor such as melanoma, head and neck, liver or kidney cancer. The starting material was CD4+ or CD8+ T cells sorted from blood, obtained in a trial of the OX40 agonist ivuxolimab. The CDR3 loop reads CASSTDPVSYEQYF. CDR3 DNA sequence: TGCGCCAGCAGTACCGATCCCGTCTCCTACGAGCAGTACTTC.